This TCR beta chain originates from a study of patients and donors after allogeneic stem cell transplantation. TCRdb re-called the RT-PCR reads with MiXCR, one entry per CDR3 protein. The table shows about 10,000 distinct CDR3 sequences, with around 5.9% occurring only once. At least ten counts were recorded for this clonotype. Germline lookup yields CDR1 MNHNS and CDR2 SASEGT. The CDR3 has 14 amino acids. V gave up 5 bases and J gave up 7 bases, with 14 bases separating them. The sequence was collected from a human donor who was either an allogeneic HSCT recipient or a stem cell or donor lymphocyte infusion donor (not recorded which). It is not recorded whose cells these are; they may come from a transplant donor. The source material was blood, either unsorted or a sorted T cell fraction (not recorded which). The rearrangement uses TRBV6-1 and TRBJ2-2, with D tentatively TRBD1 (6 bases). Here the CDR3 DNA reads TGTGCCAGCAGTACCTACAGGGTTGTCGGGGAGCTGTTTTTT. Translation gives CASSTYRVVGELFF.